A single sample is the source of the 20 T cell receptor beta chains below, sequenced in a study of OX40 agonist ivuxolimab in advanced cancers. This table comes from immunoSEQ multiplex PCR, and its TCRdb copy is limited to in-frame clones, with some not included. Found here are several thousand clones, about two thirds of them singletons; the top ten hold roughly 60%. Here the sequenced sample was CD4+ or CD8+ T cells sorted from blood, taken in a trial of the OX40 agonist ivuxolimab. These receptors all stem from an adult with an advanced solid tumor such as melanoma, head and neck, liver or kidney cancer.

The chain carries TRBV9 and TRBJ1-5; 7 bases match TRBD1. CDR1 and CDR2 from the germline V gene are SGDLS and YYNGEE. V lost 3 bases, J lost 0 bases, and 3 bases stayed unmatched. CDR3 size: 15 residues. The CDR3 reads CASSATGDSNQPQHF. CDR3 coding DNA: TGTGCCAGCAGCGCTACAGGGGATAGCAATCAGCCCCAGCATTTT.

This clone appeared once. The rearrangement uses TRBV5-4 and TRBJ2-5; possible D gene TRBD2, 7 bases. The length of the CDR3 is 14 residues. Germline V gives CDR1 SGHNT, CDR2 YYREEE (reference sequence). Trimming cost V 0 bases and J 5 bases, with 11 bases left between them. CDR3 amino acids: CASSLAAGAETQYF. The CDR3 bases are TGTGCCAGCAGCTTGGCCGCGGGGGCCGAGACCCAGTACTTC.

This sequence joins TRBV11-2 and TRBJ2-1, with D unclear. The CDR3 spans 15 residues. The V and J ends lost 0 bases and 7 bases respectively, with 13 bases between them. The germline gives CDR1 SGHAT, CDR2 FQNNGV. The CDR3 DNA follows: TGTGCCAGCAGCTTAGATCTGGTTGGGGTTAATGAGCAGTTCTTC. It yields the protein CASSLDLVGVNEQFF. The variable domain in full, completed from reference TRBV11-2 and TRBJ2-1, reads EAGVAQSPRYKIIEKRQSVAFWCNPISGHATLYWYQQILGQGPKLLIQFQNNGVVDDSQLPKDRFSAERLKGVDSTLKIQPAKLEDSAVYLCASSLDLVGVNEQFFGPGTRLTVL.

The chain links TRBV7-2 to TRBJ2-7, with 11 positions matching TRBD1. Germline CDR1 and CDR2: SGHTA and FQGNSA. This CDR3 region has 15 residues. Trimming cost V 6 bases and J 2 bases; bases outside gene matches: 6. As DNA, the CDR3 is TGTGCCAGCAGACCTTGGACAGGGGGCCCCTACGAGCAGTACTTC. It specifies CASRPWTGGPYEQYF.

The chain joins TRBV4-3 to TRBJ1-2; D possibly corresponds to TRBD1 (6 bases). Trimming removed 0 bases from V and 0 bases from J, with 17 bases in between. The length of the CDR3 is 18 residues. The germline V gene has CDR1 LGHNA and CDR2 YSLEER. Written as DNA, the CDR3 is TGCGCCAGCAGCCAAGATCGAGGGGGGGCTTTAGCTAACTATGGCTACACCTTC. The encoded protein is CASSQDRGGALANYGYTF.

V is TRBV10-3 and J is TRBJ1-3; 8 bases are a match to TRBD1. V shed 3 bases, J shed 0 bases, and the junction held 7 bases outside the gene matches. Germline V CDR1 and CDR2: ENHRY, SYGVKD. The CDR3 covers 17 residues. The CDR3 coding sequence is TGTGCCATCAGTGACAGGACAGGGACCCTCTCTGGAAACACCATATATTTT. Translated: CAISDRTGTLSGNTIYF.

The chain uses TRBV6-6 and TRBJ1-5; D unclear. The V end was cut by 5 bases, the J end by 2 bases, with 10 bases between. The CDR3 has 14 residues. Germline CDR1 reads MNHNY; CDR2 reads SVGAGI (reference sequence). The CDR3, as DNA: TGTGCCAGCAGTGGAATAGCAGGCAATCAGCCCCAGCATTTT. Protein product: CASSGIAGNQPQHF.

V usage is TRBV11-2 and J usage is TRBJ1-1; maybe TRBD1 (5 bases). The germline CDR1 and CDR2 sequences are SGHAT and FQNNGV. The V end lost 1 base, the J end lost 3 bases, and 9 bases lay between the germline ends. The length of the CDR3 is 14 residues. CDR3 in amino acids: CASSLGGADTEAFF. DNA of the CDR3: TGTGCCAGCAGCTTAGGAGGGGCAGACACTGAAGCTTTCTTT.

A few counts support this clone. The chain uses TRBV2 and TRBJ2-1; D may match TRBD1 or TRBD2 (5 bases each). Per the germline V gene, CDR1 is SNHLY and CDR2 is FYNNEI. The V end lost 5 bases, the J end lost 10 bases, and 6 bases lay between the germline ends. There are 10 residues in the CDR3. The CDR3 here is CASSRGEQFF. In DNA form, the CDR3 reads TGTGCCAGCAGTCGGGGCGAGCAGTTCTTC.

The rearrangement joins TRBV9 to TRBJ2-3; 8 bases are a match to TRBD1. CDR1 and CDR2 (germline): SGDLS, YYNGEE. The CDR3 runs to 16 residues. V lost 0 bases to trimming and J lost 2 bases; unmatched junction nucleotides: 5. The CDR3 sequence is CASSVESQGATDTQYF. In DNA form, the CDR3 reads TGTGCCAGCAGCGTAGAGTCGCAGGGGGCCACAGATACGCAGTATTTT.

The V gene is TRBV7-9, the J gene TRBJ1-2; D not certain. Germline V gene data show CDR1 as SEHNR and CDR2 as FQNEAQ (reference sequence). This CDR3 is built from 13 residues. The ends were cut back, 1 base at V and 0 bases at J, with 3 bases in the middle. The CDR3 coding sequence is TGTGCCAGCAGCTTAGACGCTAACTATGGCTACACCTTC. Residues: CASSLDANYGYTF. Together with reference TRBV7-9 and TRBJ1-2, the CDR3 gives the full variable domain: DTGVSQNPRHKITKRGQNVTFRCDPISEHNRLYWYRQTLGQGPEFLTYFQNEAQLEKSRLLSDRFSAERPKGSFSTLEIQRTEQGDSAMYLCASSLDANYGYTFGSGTRLTVV.

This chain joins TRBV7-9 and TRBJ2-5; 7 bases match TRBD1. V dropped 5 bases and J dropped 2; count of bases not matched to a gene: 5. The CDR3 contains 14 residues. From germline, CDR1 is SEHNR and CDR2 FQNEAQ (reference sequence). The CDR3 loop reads CASSQDRQQETQYF. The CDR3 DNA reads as TGTGCCAGCAGCCAGGACAGGCAACAAGAGACCCAGTACTTC.

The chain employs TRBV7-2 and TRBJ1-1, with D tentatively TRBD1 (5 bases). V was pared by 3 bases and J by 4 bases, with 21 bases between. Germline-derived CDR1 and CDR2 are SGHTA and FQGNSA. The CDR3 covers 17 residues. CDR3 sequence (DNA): TGTGCCAGCAGCTTTAGGGGACGGGCAGGCCTCGGCACTGAAGCTTTCTTT. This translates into CASSFRGRAGLGTEAFF.

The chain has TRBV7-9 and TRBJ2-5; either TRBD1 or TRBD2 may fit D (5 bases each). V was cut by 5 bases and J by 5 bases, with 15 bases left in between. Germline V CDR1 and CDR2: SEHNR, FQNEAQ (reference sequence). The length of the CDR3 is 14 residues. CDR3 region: CASSPRPGLETQYF. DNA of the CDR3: TGTGCCAGCAGCCCCCGACCGGGGCTGGAGACCCAGTACTTC.

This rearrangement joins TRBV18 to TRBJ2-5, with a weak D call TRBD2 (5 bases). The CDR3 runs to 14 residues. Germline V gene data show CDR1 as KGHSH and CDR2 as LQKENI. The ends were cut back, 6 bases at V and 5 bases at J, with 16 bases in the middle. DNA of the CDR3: TGTGCCAGCTCCGCCCCACGGGGAAGGGAGACCCAGTACTTC. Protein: CASSAPRGRETQYF. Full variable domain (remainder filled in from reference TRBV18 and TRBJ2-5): NAGVMQNPRHLVRRRGQEARLRCSPMKGHSHVYWYRQLPEEGLKFMVYLQKENIIDESGMPKERFSAEFPKEGPSILRIQQVVRGDSAAYFCASSAPRGRETQYFGPGTRLLVL.

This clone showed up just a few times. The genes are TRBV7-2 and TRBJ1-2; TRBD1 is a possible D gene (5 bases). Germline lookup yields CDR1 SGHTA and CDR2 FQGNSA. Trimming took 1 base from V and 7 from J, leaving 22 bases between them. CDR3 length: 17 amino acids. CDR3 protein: CASSLDPGRGISIGYTF. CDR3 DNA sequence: TGTGCCAGCAGCTTAGATCCGGGGCGGGGGATCTCTATTGGCTACACCTTC.

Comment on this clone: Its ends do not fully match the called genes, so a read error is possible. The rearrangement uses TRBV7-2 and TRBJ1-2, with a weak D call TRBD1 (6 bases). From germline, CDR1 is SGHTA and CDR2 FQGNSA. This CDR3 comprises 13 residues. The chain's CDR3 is CASSQGTNYGYTF. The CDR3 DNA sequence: TGCGCCAGCAGCCAAGGGACAAACTATGGCTACACCTTC.

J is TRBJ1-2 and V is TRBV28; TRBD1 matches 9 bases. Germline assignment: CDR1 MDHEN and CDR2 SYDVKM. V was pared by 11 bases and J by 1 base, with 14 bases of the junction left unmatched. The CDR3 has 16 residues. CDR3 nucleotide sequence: TGTGCCGTCGGGTCCAATACAGGGGGCCTTAACTATGGCTACACCTTC. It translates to CAVGSNTGGLNYGYTF.

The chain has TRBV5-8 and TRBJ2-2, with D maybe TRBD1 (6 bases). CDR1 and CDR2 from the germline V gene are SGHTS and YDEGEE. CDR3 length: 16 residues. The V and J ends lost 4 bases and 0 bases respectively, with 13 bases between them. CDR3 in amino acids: CASSRGGGANTGELFF. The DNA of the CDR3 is TGTGCCAGCAGCCGAGGTGGGGGCGCGAACACCGGGGAGCTGTTTTTT.

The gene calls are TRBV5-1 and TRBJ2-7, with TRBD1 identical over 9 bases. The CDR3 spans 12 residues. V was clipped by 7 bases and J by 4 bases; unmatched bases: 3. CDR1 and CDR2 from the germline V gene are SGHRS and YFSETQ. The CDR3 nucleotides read TGCGCCAGCTCGACAGGGGGATACGAGCAGTACTTC. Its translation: CASSTGGYEQYF.